The 20 T cell receptor beta chains listed next were all sequenced from one sample in a study of T-cell memory formation after mild COVID-19. TCRdb passed the 5' RACE reads through MiXCR, listing each CDR3 protein once. The sample holds around 140,000 distinct CDR3 sequences, 25% seen once. The specimen was PBMCs or a T cell subset sorted from them (not recorded which). The receptors shown here come from an adult woman who had mild COVID-19 (a few samples of this study predate the infection). Cell type and time point are not known.

This clonotype was counted a few times. The V call is TRBV5-6, the J call TRBJ2-4; 10 nucleotides align to TRBD1. The germline V gene encodes CDR1 SGHDT and CDR2 YYEEEE. Germline trimming cut 4 bases from V and 10 bases from J; bases unmatched to any gene: 2. CDR3 length: 12 amino acids. CDR3 loop: CASSPGQGIQYF. DNA for the CDR3: TGTGCCAGCAGCCCGGGACAGGGGATTCAGTACTTC.

This clonotype showed up just a few times. The V and J genes are TRBV21-1 and TRBJ2-7; TRBD2 is the table's D call and was not checked against the DNA. TRBV21-1 is designated a pseudogene. The CDR3 loop spans 15 amino acids. In DNA, the CDR3 is TGTGCCAGCAGCAAAGAGGAGGACAGCTCCTACGAGCAGTACTTC. Translated, it gives CASSKEEDSSYEQYF.

This clonotype was found a few times. The chain has TRBV10-3 and TRBJ2-5; possibly TRBD2 for D (6 bases). The germline V gene has CDR1 ENHRY and CDR2 SYGVKD. Deletions cut 3 bases from V and 1 base from J, with 12 bases between. This CDR3 contains 15 residues. CDR3 DNA: TGTGCCATCAGTGAAATCGGGGGTCCCCAAGAGACCCAGTACTTC. Protein: CAISEIGGPQETQYF.

This clonotype appeared a few times. The J gene is TRBJ2-5, the V gene TRBV7-9; 10 bases align to TRBD1. From germline, CDR1 is SEHNR and CDR2 FQNEAQ (reference sequence). The junction had 7 bases not matched to a gene; V was cut back by 5 bases and J by 4 bases. The CDR3 sequence is 15 residues long. The CDR3 is CASSPIGQGVETQYF. CDR3 bases: TGTGCCAGCAGCCCGATCGGACAGGGGGTAGAGACCCAGTACTTC.

This clonotype was observed at least ten times. The chain recombines TRBV4-2 with TRBJ2-1; 14 nucleotides align to TRBD2. V was pared by 4 bases and J by 4 bases, with 9 bases of the junction left unmatched. Germline values: CDR1 LGHNA, CDR2 YNFKEQ. CDR3 length: 18 residues. The CDR3, as DNA: TGTGCCAGCAGCCGAGGACTAGCGGGAGGTTTGGGATACAATGAGCAGTTCTTC. Its protein is CASSRGLAGGLGYNEQFF.

The rearrangement links TRBV2 to TRBJ2-1, with D possibly called TRBD1 or TRBD2 (5 bases each). V lost 6 bases and J lost 14, with 14 bases in between. Germline CDR1 reads SNHLY; CDR2 reads FYNNEI. The CDR3 length is 11 residues. In nucleotides, the CDR3 is TGTGCCAGCAGCCGGGACCGTTGGGAGTTCTTC. Translating it yields CASSRDRWEFF.

This clonotype has just one count. The chain uses TRBV4-2 and TRBJ2-7; maybe TRBD2 (6 bases). Germline V gene sequence: CDR1 LGHNA, CDR2 YNFKEQ. Trimming took off 1 base at V and 7 bases at J, with 17 bases between the two ends. The CDR3 spans 15 residues. The CDR3 DNA is TGTGCCAGCAGCCAAGTGCCCGGGAGCTCCTTAGAGCAGTACTTC. It codes for CASSQVPGSSLEQYF.

About this clonotype itself: An end of the junction does not agree with germline; a read error may underlie this. The J gene is TRBJ2-7, the V gene TRBV12-3 or TRBV12-4, with D perhaps matching TRBD1 or TRBD2 (5 bases each). The CDR3 has 15 amino acids. CDR3 nucleotide sequence: TGTGCCAGCAGTCCCTCAGGTCGGGGCCAGTACGAGCATTACTTC. Residues: CASSPSGRGQYEHYF.

Only a few counts were recorded for this clonotype. J is TRBJ2-2 and V is TRBV7-9; TRBD1 matches at 7 bases. The V segment lost 2 bases and the J segment 4 bases; nucleotides outside the gene matches: 10. Germline V CDR1 and CDR2: SEHNR, FQNEAQ (reference sequence). CDR3 size: 17 residues. CDR3 residues: CASSLLSDRDGTGELFF. Written as DNA, the CDR3 is TGTGCCAGCAGCTTATTGTCCGACAGGGATGGCACCGGGGAGCTGTTTTTT.

The chain links TRBV7-6 to TRBJ1-1; D is unresolved. Trimming left V 0 bases short and J 7 bases short, with 6 bases between. The CDR3 length is 12 residues. Per germline, CDR1 SGHVS and CDR2 FNYEAQ. DNA for the CDR3: TGTGCCAGCAGCTTAGCCGGTTATGAAGCTTTCTTT. Amino acids: CASSLAGYEAFF. Full variable domain (rest looked up from reference TRBV7-6 and TRBJ1-1): GAGVSQSPRYKVTKRGQDVALRCDPISGHVSLYWYRQALGQGPEFLTYFNYEAQQDKSGLPNDRFSAERPEGSISTLTIQRTEQRDSAMYRCASSLAGYEAFFGQGTRLTVV.

This clonotype was observed a handful of times. The V and J genes are TRBV6-5 and TRBJ2-5, with D possibly TRBD2 on 6 matching bases. The length of the CDR3 is 16 residues. Germline V gives CDR1 MNHEY, CDR2 SVGAGI. Trimming shortened V by 4 bases and J by 3 bases, and 18 bases separated the two germline ends. CDR3 region: CASSSSSAGPKETQYF. The CDR3 nucleotides are TGTGCCAGCAGTTCGTCGTCGGCGGGACCCAAAGAGACCCAGTACTTC.

This clonotype came up a few times. The chain employs TRBV7-8 and TRBJ1-2; D ambiguous. Trimming took off 6 bases at V and 4 bases at J, with 12 bases between the two ends. CDR1 is SGHVS and CDR2 is FQNEAQ in the germline V gene. The CDR3 has 13 amino acids. As DNA, the CDR3 is TGTGCCAGCAGGGAGGACGGAGGCTATGGCTACACCTTC. Amino acid sequence: CASREDGGYGYTF.

This clonotype was seen more than once but under ten times. This chain connects TRBV27 to TRBJ2-6; D remains ambiguous. V gave up 5 bases and J gave up 1 base, with 18 bases separating them. The CDR3 is made up of 18 amino acids. Germline V gene lookup returns CDR1 MNHEY and CDR2 SMNVEV (reference sequence). CDR3 in DNA: TGTGCCAGCAGTCCCAACCGTGCCACCCATTCTGGGGCCAACGTCCTGACTTTC. It translates to CASSPNRATHSGANVLTF.

This clonotype was detected only a few times. The V call is TRBV4-1, the J call TRBJ2-3; the D gene is possibly TRBD2 (6 bases). Germline assignment: CDR1 MGHRA and CDR2 YSYEKL. The CDR3 spans 15 residues. With 1 base removed from V and 9 bases from J, the gap between germline ends came to 17 bases. The chain's CDR3 is CASSQGLSGGRTQYF. Written as DNA, the CDR3 is TGCGCCAGCAGCCAAGGTCTCAGCGGAGGGCGCACGCAGTATTTT.

The V and J genes are TRBV29-1 and TRBJ2-5, with a weak D call TRBD1 (5 bases). The V gene lost 1 base and the J gene lost 3 bases, with 21 bases spanning the gap. The germline gives CDR1 SQVTM, CDR2 ANQGSEA. This CDR3 is built from 17 residues. The CDR3 DNA reads TGCAGCGTTGAAGGACAGACGGTTCAACGAGAGGAAGAGACCCAGTACTTC. As protein: CSVEGQTVQREEETQYF.

The chain employs TRBV5-1 and TRBJ2-7, with 9 bases identical to TRBD2. The CDR3 runs to 17 residues. V was clipped by 5 bases and J by 7 bases; unmatched bases: 19. Germline-derived CDR1 and CDR2 are SGHRS and YFSETQ. The CDR3 sequence: CASRAGLAGVTLDEQYF. In DNA, the CDR3 is TGCGCCAGCAGGGCGGGATTAGCGGGAGTCACCCTAGATGAGCAGTACTTC.

The chain carries TRBV7-8 and TRBJ1-2, with a possible D match to TRBD1 (5 bases). Germline lookup yields CDR1 SGHVS and CDR2 FQNEAQ. Trimming stripped 4 bases from V and 4 bases from J, with 13 bases between. This CDR3 is built from 14 residues. The CDR3 here is CASSSHLGGYGYTF. CDR3 bases: TGTGCCAGCAGCTCCCACCTCGGGGGCTATGGCTACACCTTC.

This sequence joins TRBV7-9 and TRBJ1-1; 9 bases fit TRBD1. The junction had 12 bases not matched to a gene; V was cut back by 5 bases and J by 8 bases. The CDR3 spans 15 residues. The germline V gene has CDR1 SEHNR and CDR2 FQNEAQ (reference sequence). This CDR3 reads CASSKVSADRGEAFF. CDR3 DNA sequence: TGTGCCAGCAGCAAAGTTTCTGCAGACAGGGGGGAAGCTTTCTTT.

The chain has TRBV9 and TRBJ2-1; TRBD2 aligns across 8 bases. Losses at the gene ends were 0 bases for V and 4 bases for J; bases not matched to a gene: 3. Germline V CDR1 and CDR2: SGDLS, YYNGEE. The CDR3 sequence is 15 residues long. The CDR3 sequence is CASSVEAGEYNEQFF. The CDR3 DNA is TGTGCCAGCAGCGTAGAAGCGGGAGAGTACAATGAGCAGTTCTTC. The whole variable domain, filled in from reference TRBV9 and TRBJ2-1, reads DSGVTQTPKHLITATGQRVTLRCSPRSGDLSVYWYQQSLDQGLQFLIQYYNGEERAKGNILERFSAQQFPDLHSELNLSSLELGDSALYFCASSVEAGEYNEQFFGPGTRLTVL.

V is TRBV11-2 and J is TRBJ2-4; TRBD2 agrees at 8 bases. Germline V lookup: CDR1 SGHAT, CDR2 FQNNGV. Trimming at V came to 1 base and at J to 7 bases, leaving 9 bases not matched to a gene. The CDR3 consists of 16 residues. CDR3 sequence reads: CASSLVGAGVTNIQYF. The CDR3 region has the DNA TGTGCCAGCAGCTTAGTGGGAGCGGGAGTTACGAACATTCAGTACTTC.